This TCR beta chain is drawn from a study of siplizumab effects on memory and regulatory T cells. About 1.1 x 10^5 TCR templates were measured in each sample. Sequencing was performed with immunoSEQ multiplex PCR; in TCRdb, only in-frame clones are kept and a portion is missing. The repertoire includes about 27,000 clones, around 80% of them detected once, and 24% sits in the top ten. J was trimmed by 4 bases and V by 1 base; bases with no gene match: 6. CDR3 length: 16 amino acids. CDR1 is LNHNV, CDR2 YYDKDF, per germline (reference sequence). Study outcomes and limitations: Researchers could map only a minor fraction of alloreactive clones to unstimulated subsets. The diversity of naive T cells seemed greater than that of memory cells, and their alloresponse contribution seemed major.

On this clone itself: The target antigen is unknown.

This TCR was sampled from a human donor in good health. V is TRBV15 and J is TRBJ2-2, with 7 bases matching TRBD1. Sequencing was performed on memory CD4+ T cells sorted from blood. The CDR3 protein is CATSRARAGGTGELFF. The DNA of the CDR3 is TGTGCCACCAGCAGAGCTCGGGCAGGGGGCACCGGGGAGCTGTTTTTT.